This T cell receptor beta chain derives from a study of shared clonotypes between healthy human individuals (dated by TCRdb to about 2020). Background on the whole study: The cohort comprised two women and a few men aged 18 to 49 years. Each donor's leukapheresis produced roughly between roughly 0.94 and 9.5 billion PBMCs. For each donor, CD4 naive and CD4 memory were each given three plates, CD8 naive was given two plates, and CD8 memory was given one plate. Libraries were prepared and TCR repertoires were sequenced by different laboratories using diverse techniques, in order to increase sequencing depth and limit assay-specific biases. To estimate repertoire size and how much clonotypes are shared between individuals, the study performed deep sequencing of blood TCR repertoires from about five healthy adults.

In regard to this clone: Its cognate antigen has yet to be identified. Base-call qualities are not available, and no considerably larger clone is one nucleotide away.

What the authors observed across the whole study: Larger estimated clonotype richness was generally found for naive subsets than for memory subsets. Because the study included a small number of donors, the genetic and exposure-history diversity represented was limited. Even with the large sequencing depth, rarefaction of the sorted-subset datasets indicated that sequencing was incomplete. Sharing across four donors was observed for 4.5% to 6.5% of naive CD4, over 3% of naive CD8, over 2% of memory CD4, and less than 0.45% of memory CD8 clonotypes. Pairwise subsampling indicated that sequencing depth was expected to affect the degree of clonotype sharing among donors. Sampling was restricted to blood, and TCR repertoires in tissue are likely to differ from TCR repertoires in blood. Compared with non-shared clonotypes, the clonotypes found in all four sorted-subset donors had higher generation probabilities.

TCR CDR3 regions were amplified from genomic DNA by multiplex PCR using the deep immunoSEQ assay. For each cell subset, the extracted genomic DNA was distributed evenly across all wells of several immunoSEQ 96-well plates, and each plate served as one replicate. For sorted subsets, roughly 200 ng of genomic DNA, equivalent to some 30,000 T cell genomes, went into each replicate PCR. The purified libraries were quantified using a Qubit 3.0 fluorometer, sized with a Bioanalyzer 2100, and then quantified again using the KAPA Library Quantification kit. Each immunoSEQ 96-well plate was sequenced on its own single-read 150-cycle Illumina NextSeq 550 flow cell. The study's processing was this. Because only junctional sequences without quality scores were contained in the immunoSEQ output, filtering matching that applied to full-length reads could not be performed. To assign V/J genes and CDR3, sequences were annotated using PyIR, a Python wrapper for IgBLAST v1.9, with IMGT germline references. Reads were filtered out if the reads had weak V/J assignments (E-value above 1e-6), no CDR3, stop codons, out-of-frame junctions, or ambiguous translated residues. V3J clonotypes were defined as sequences sharing an identical inferred V gene, J gene, and CDR3 amino acid sequence. To compute the percentage overlap between repertoires, the number of shared unique clonotypes was divided by the size of the smaller repertoire. Three approaches were used to assess repertoire richness: RTK rarefaction, the Chao1 estimator, and Recon v2.1 estimates of unobserved clonotypes. Generation probabilities for all TCRbeta clonotypes obtained by the gDNA method from a handful of donors were computed using OLGA. TCRdb mirrors the immuneACCESS table, restricted to in-frame sequences. Some clones are absent from its copies; in checked studies, under half trace to an unresolved V gene, and the reason for the others is unknown. V, J and clone size are taken as reported in that table, and D and trimming were inferred from the DNA itself. Counted in this sample were about 680,000 clones; 92% of them appeared once. Roughly 22% of the sample goes to the ten largest clones.

CD8 naive samples were obtained by positive selection for CCR7 among CD45RO-negative cells, yielding a CD45RA+CCR7+ population from which TemRA cells were excluded. Donors were healthy HIV-negative adults with no recently reported acute infections or vaccinations. All donors were Caucasian adults living in Nashville, Tennessee, USA. After blood collection by leukapheresis, PBMCs were isolated using Ficoll-Histopaque density gradient centrifugation and then cryopreserved in the vapor phase of liquid nitrogen. Purity and quantity of every magnetically sorted T cell population were checked by analytical flow cytometry. Each sorted fraction had its genomic DNA isolated and then quantified by UV absorbance on a Nanodrop 2000c. Cut back by 5 bases and 0 bases, the V and J ends lie 14 bases apart. Spanning cysteine to phenylalanine, the CDR3 consists of 17 amino acids. Only the CDR3 part of the read is kept: 51 bases, read in frame from the first base. CDR1 and CDR2, per the germline V gene, are SGHVS and FNYEAQ.

The sequence came from a man between 25 and 39 years old in good health. The sequenced sample was naive CD8+ T cells sorted from blood. Taken with the paper, the label for cell subset or site translates to: CD45RA+CCR7+. The rearranged segments are TRBV7-6 and TRBJ2-6, with the D gene uncertain. Here is the DNA: TGTGCCAGCAGCCTTAAGGACCCCTTCTCTGGGGCCAACGTCCTGACTTTC. This gives the protein CASSLKDPFSGANVLTF. This CDR3, with the reference TRBV7-6 and TRBJ2-6 proteins standing in past its ends, gives the full variable domain GAGVSQSPRYKVTKRGQDVALRCDPISGHVSLYWYRQALGQGPEFLTYFNYEAQQDKSGLPNDRFSAERPEGSISTLTIQRTEQRDSAMYRCASSLKDPFSGANVLTFGAGSRLTVL.